This T cell receptor beta chain originates from a study of CD8+ T cells in alopecia areata (dated by TCRdb to between 2017 and 2018). Turning to the overall study: The treated patients took part in an open-label pilot trial in which moderate-to-severe alopecia areata was treated with oral tofacitinib at 5 to 10 mg twice daily. Tofacitinib was given for 6 to 18 months, followed by 6 months of follow-up off drug to assess delayed response and recurrence. The SALT score, which quantifies the percentage of affected scalp surface area, was used to measure disease severity in treated patients. To study T cell clonal expansion in alopecia areata, the researchers applied high-throughput TCRbeta sequencing to both the C3H/HeJ mouse model and human patients. On the human side, TCRbeta sequencing was run on scalp tissue and on sorted CD4+ and CD8+ peripheral blood T cells from healthy controls and from alopecia areata patients with either patchy or totalis/universalis disease. Biopsies were taken from tofacitinib-treated patients at baseline and at 4 and 24 weeks of treatment, and a later scalp biopsy was taken in several of the tofacitinib-treated patients. Scalp clonality was compared across normal scalp (n=4), patchy alopecia areata scalp (n=8), and alopecia totalis/universalis scalp (n=8). RNA was extracted with the PAXgene miRNA kit for fixed scalp, the miRNeasy kit for PBMCs, and the RNeasy kit for mouse skin. TCRbeta CDR3 regions were amplified by immunoSEQ multiplex PCR with 35 Vbeta forward and 13 Jbeta reverse primers.

Note on this clone: Its antigen is not yet known. No clone much larger than this one lies a single base away; base qualities are absent.

The time point label here, explained by the study, means: around 26 weeks on oral tofacitinib. In the paper's terms, the treatment or condition label means: oral pan-JAK inhibitor, 5-10 mg twice daily. From alopecia areata patients, peripheral blood was collected along with lesional scalp punch biopsies. PBMCs were separated by density centrifugation and stained for CD3, CD4 and CD8, after which CD4+ and CD8+ T cells were sorted on a FACSAria. Receptor amplification or capture employed the immunoSEQ multiplex PCR assay. For TCR sequencing, RNA was extracted from every sample and reverse transcribed into cDNA to serve as template. First-strand cDNA was synthesized with SuperScript III using a 2:1 mix of oligo-dT and random hexamers. A synthetic immune receptor repertoire was used to assess amplification bias, and residual bias was removed computationally. The original methods were these. After raw reads were preprocessed to remove errors, the CDR3 was defined following IMGT conventions as running from the conserved cysteine to phenylalanine. Clonality was calculated as 1 minus Shannon entropy normalized by log2 of the number of productive unique TCRs. Whether each scalp clone was CD4 or CD8 was inferred by checking scalp TCRbeta sequences against the CD4 and CD8 repertoires from sorted blood. Sourced from immuneACCESS, this table was stored by TCRdb with only in-frame sequences that have V and J called. A share of the clones is absent; for the studies checked, an unresolved V gene accounts for under half, and the remainder has no known explanation. That table furnishes V, J and clone size, whereas the DNA furnished D and trimming. Within this sample are around 270,000 clones, with nearly 60% of them counted one time only. Clones ranked in the top ten supply roughly 1.8% of the sample.

The germline V gene (reference sequence) yields SEHNR for CDR1 and FQNEAQ for CDR2. The CDR3 starts with the cysteine, ends with the phenylalanine, and has 10 residues. The DNA shown is the 30-base CDR3, in frame from base 1. V and J are truncated by 5 bases and 7 bases respectively, leaving an intervening sequence of 5 bases. What the work shows at the level of the full study, not this receptor alone: Many expanded lesional clones were found to persist in scalp and blood during tofacitinib treatment, and relapse after treatment cessation may be partly explained by this persistence. Lesional scalp, especially in alopecia totalis/universalis, showed higher clonality and more expanded CD8+ clones than normal scalp, suggesting antigenic drive. Resident alphabeta T cells in normal human skin are also sequenced, complicating scalp TCR repertoire analysis, unlike mouse skin dominated by gammadelta T cells. Compared with mice, TCR sequences shared between patients were less clear, possibly partly because of HLA diversity across the patient population. The treated cohort was small, with a single nonresponder, so links between baseline CD8+ expansion and response need larger studies. Tofacitinib significantly lowered scalp clonality and the number of expanded CD8+ clones among the top 100 scalp clones.

Specimen: CD4+ T cells sorted from blood, collected at week 24, from a patient treated with tofacitinib. The sequence links TRBV7-9 to TRBJ2-5, with the D gene not confidently named. The source is a human donor with alopecia areata. The DNA sequence follows: TGTGCCAGCAGCAAGGGGACCCAGTACTTC. Its translation is CASSKGTQYF.